This T cell receptor (beta chain) was sequenced for a study of T cell responses to AZD1222 COVID-19 vaccine. Whole-study results and caveats: The repertoires were collected only after the peak T cell response. Vaccine-associated CD4 TCRs ranged over spike, dominating at 160-218 and 743-854. Of the AZD1222 recipients, only 5 or 6 were seropositive at baseline. White British ancestry dominated among donors, who included more females, and clonal diversity was possibly underestimated.

As regards this clone: Its target is not known.

The J segment lost 7 bases and the V segment lost 1 base, leaving 11 bases of the junction unmatched. The CDR3 sequence is 17 residues long. CDR1 and CDR2 from the germline V gene are SGHAT and FQNNGV. Here immunoSEQ multiplex PCR was the method, and the copy in TCRdb shows in-frame clones only, minus some. The table has approximately 180,000 clones, 75% to 95% seen once. The material was peripheral blood, obtained on day 0 of AZD1222 vaccination. V is TRBV11-2 and J is TRBJ2-1; 9 nucleotides match TRBD2. This receptor was identified in an adult in good health. The CDR3 DNA follows: TGTGCCAGCAGCTTAGTTGTAGGCGGGGGGGCCCAGAATGAGCAGTTCTTC. This codes for CASSLVVGGGAQNEQFF.